This TCR beta chain originates from a study of blood T cell repertoires in COVID-19. Germline-derived CDR1 and CDR2 are KGHSY and FQNENV. The CDR3 consists of 17 residues. V lost 0 bases and J lost 0, with 12 bases in between. Measured with immunoSEQ multiplex PCR; TCRdb has only the in-frame clones, and not every one. The sample carries roughly 180,000 clones, more than 70% recorded once. The chain combines TRBV16 with TRBJ2-1; perhaps TRBD2 as D (5 bases). The sample was PBMCs or T cells enriched from blood (not recorded which). The receptor was isolated from a woman between 50 and 59 years old in a cohort exposed to, infected with or recovered from COVID-19 (not recorded which). CDR3 amino acids: CASSQSAGSSSYNEQFF. CDR3 DNA sequence: TGTGCCAGCAGCCAATCGGCGGGCTCGAGCTCCTACAATGAGCAGTTCTTC.